Below, 23 T cell receptor beta chains from the same sample are listed, as sequenced in a study of T cells in Graves' hyperthyroidism and ophthalmopathy. Template material for amplifying TCR beta CDR3 regions consisted of RNA transcripts. First-round RT-PCR with HTBI primers amplified the TCR CDR3 region. One entry per CDR3 protein, called by TCRdb with MiXCR from the multiplex PCR reads. The data hold 500,000 or so distinct CDR3 sequences, with approximately 16% observed a single time. Sequencing used blood. The receptors were gathered from a woman aged 25 to 45 with Graves' ophthalmopathy.

V gene TRBV5-5 combines with J gene TRBJ2-5; 9 bases agree with TRBD1. Per germline, CDR1 SGHKS and CDR2 YYEKEE (reference sequence). The CDR3 contains 15 residues. The V gene end was trimmed by 5 bases and the J gene end by 5 bases; junction bases not matched to a gene: 10. This chain's CDR3 is CASRDGTGRRETQYF. The CDR3 DNA reads TGTGCCAGCAGGGACGGGACAGGGAGGCGGGAGACCCAGTACTTC.

The V gene is TRBV12-3 or TRBV12-4, the J gene TRBJ2-2, with a weak D call TRBD2 (6 bases). This CDR3 has 12 amino acids. V was cut by 6 bases and J by 13 bases, with 15 bases left in between. CDR3 loop: CASRSDQGGLFF. CDR3 DNA sequence: TGTGCCAGCAGGTCAGACCAGGGAGGGCTGTTTTTT.

This clonotype came up a few times. This chain links TRBV6-2 or TRBV6-3 with TRBJ2-5; D remains ambiguous. V was clipped by 7 bases and J by 7 bases, with 16 bases between them. The CDR3 has 13 amino acids. Germline loops: CDR1 MNHEY, CDR2 SVGEGT. The CDR3 DNA reads as TGTGCCAGCACTCCTTATCTTCTTGGGACCCAGTACTTC. Its translation: CASTPYLLGTQYF.

The sample holds many counts of this clonotype. The chain recombines TRBV6-2 or TRBV6-3 with TRBJ2-1; 14 bases align to TRBD2. V shed 2 bases and J 4 bases; nucleotides not matched to a gene: 10. The CDR3 has 19 amino acids. Germline V lookup: CDR1 MNHEY, CDR2 SVGEGT. DNA for the CDR3: TGTGCCAGCAGTTACCCAATTGGGACTAGCGGGAGCCCGTACAATGAGCAGTTCTTC. Translating gives CASSYPIGTSGSPYNEQFF.

The sample holds a few counts of this clonotype. The chain joins TRBV4-3 to TRBJ2-1, with TRBD1 matching 10 bases. The junction had 7 bases not matched to a gene; V was cut back by 1 base and J by 7 bases. The CDR3 covers 16 residues. From germline, CDR1 is LGHNA and CDR2 YSLEER. The CDR3 DNA follows: TGCGCCAGCAGCCAAGGCGTCGGGACAGGGGAGAATGAGCAGTTCTTC. It is translated as CASSQGVGTGENEQFF.

This clonotype appeared a few times. The V gene is TRBV28, the J gene TRBJ2-2, with a tentative D call TRBD2 (6 bases). Germline loops: CDR1 MDHEN, CDR2 SYDVKM. The CDR3 runs 12 residues. V was clipped by 7 bases and J by 4 bases, with 7 bases between them. The CDR3 protein is CASMGGTGELFF. CDR3 bases: TGTGCCAGCATGGGGGGCACCGGGGAGCTGTTTTTT.

Many counts were recorded for this clonotype. The genes are TRBV20-1 and TRBJ2-7; 10 bases align to TRBD1. There are 14 residues in the CDR3. J gave up 4 bases and V 6 bases, and 9 bases lay outside the gene matches. Germline lookup yields CDR1 DFQATT and CDR2 SNEGSKA (reference sequence). The chain's CDR3 is CSADRDRGVYEQYF. CDR3 sequence (DNA): TGCAGTGCAGACCGGGACAGGGGTGTGTACGAGCAGTACTTC.

This clonotype was seen ten or more times. The chain employs TRBV6-1 and TRBJ1-1, with D possibly TRBD1 on 5 matching bases. The V end lost 8 bases, the J end lost 1 base, and 20 bases lay between the germline ends. CDR3 length equals 16 residues. Germline V gene lookup returns CDR1 MNHNS and CDR2 SASEGT. The CDR3 DNA is TGTGCCAGCGAGGGGAGGAGGCGTCGGGGGAACACTGAAGCTTTCTTT. It codes for CASEGRRRRGNTEAFF.

This clonotype appeared many times. V is TRBV30 and J is TRBJ1-1, with D uncertain. This CDR3 comprises 11 residues. V lost 6 bases to trimming and J lost 0 bases, with 5 bases between them. Germline assignment: CDR1 GTSNPN and CDR2 SVGIG (reference sequence). The CDR3 protein is CACALNTEAFF. CDR3 DNA: TGTGCCTGCGCACTGAACACTGAAGCTTTCTTT.

The chain links TRBV20-1 to TRBJ2-7; 12 positions match TRBD1. The CDR3 spans 17 residues. From germline, CDR1 is DFQATT and CDR2 SNEGSKA (reference sequence). Trimming cost V 1 base and J 5 bases; bases outside gene matches: 12. CDR3 in DNA: TGCAGTGCTAGAGCTTTTTGGGGGGACAGGGGGCGGGACGAGCAGTACTTC. It translates to CSARAFWGDRGRDEQYF.

This clonotype was counted ten times or more. The rearrangement uses TRBV7-2 and TRBJ1-5; 9 positions match TRBD1. Trimming cost V 6 bases and J 5 bases; bases outside gene matches: 5. The CDR3 totals 14 residues. Germline assignment: CDR1 SGHTA and CDR2 FQGNSA. Here the CDR3 reads CASSLGQGYQPQHF. CDR3 nucleotide sequence: TGTGCCAGCAGTTTGGGACAGGGTTATCAGCCCCAGCATTTT.

This clonotype has a count of ten or more. This chain links TRBV6-1 with TRBJ2-2; D gene uncertain. The V end was cut by 5 bases, the J end by 4 bases, with 5 bases between. This CDR3 contains 12 residues. Germline loops: CDR1 MNHNS, CDR2 SASEGT. This CDR3 is CASSYSTGELFF. The CDR3, as DNA: TGTGCCAGCAGTTATAGCACCGGGGAGCTGTTTTTT.

The chain links TRBV28 to TRBJ2-1; maybe TRBD2 (6 bases). V was shortened by 1 base and J by 0 bases, with 16 bases between the two germline ends. Germline V lookup: CDR1 MDHEN, CDR2 SYDVKM. This CDR3 has 18 amino acids. The DNA of the CDR3 is TGTGCCAGCAGTTTATATAGCGGAAGAAGGAGCTCCTACAATGAGCAGTTCTTC. Its translation is CASSLYSGRRSSYNEQFF. Combining the CDR3 with reference TRBV28 and TRBJ2-1 gives the whole variable domain DVKVTQSSRYLVKRTGEKVFLECVQDMDHENMFWYRQDPGLGLRLIYFSYDVKMKEKGDIPEGYSVSREKKERFSLILESASTNQTSMYLCASSLYSGRRSSYNEQFFGPGTRLTVL.

The chain employs TRBV7-3 and TRBJ2-2; 9 nucleotides match TRBD2. Germline values: CDR1 SGHTA, CDR2 FQGTGA. The CDR3 has 15 amino acids. The V segment lost 5 bases and the J segment 8 bases; nucleotides outside the gene matches: 9. The CDR3 DNA follows: TGTGCCAGCAGCCGTGGAGTAGCGGGAGATGGGGAGCTGTTTTTT. Its translation: CASSRGVAGDGELFF.

This clonotype was seen a handful of times. V is TRBV2 and J is TRBJ2-7; D unclear. In germline, CDR1 is SNHLY, CDR2 FYNNEI. Between the trimmed V and J ends, which lost 4 bases and 5 bases, there was a span of 6 bases. There are 11 residues in the CDR3. The CDR3, as DNA: TGTGCCAGCAGTGTCTCTGACGAGCAGTACTTC. This encodes CASSVSDEQYF.

This clonotype was seen many times. V usage is TRBV7-9 and J usage is TRBJ2-7; D is unclear. CDR1 SEHNR and CDR2 FQNEAQ come from the germline V gene (reference sequence). V lost 0 bases and J 0 bases, leaving 9 bases between the germline ends. The CDR3 totals 15 residues. In DNA, the CDR3 is TGTGCCAGCAGCTTAGCGGTGGGTCCCTCCTACGAGCAGTACTTC. Its protein is CASSLAVGPSYEQYF. Full variable domain (outside the CDR3, taken from reference TRBV7-9 and TRBJ2-7): DTGVSQNPRHKITKRGQNVTFRCDPISEHNRLYWYRQTLGQGPEFLTYFQNEAQLEKSRLLSDRFSAERPKGSFSTLEIQRTEQGDSAMYLCASSLAVGPSYEQYFGPGTRLTVT.

This clonotype was seen more than once but under ten times. The chain combines TRBV28 with TRBJ1-6, with no clear D. The CDR3 contains 14 residues. Between the trimmed V and J ends, which lost 6 bases and 3 bases, there was a span of 9 bases. Germline values: CDR1 MDHEN, CDR2 SYDVKM. DNA for the CDR3: TGTGCCAGCAGACAGACTAGCTATAATTCACCCCTCCACTTT. Its translation is CASRQTSYNSPLHF.

The chain uses TRBV30 and TRBJ2-7; 11 nucleotides agree with TRBD2. The CDR3 has 16 amino acids. With 2 bases clipped from V and 3 bases from J, the junction kept 9 bases outside the gene matches. Germline lookup yields CDR1 GTSNPN and CDR2 SVGIG (reference sequence). The CDR3 here is CAWSSLAGAEIYEQYF. In DNA form, the CDR3 reads TGTGCCTGGAGTTCACTAGCGGGAGCGGAAATCTACGAGCAGTACTTC. Full variable domain (remainder filled in from reference TRBV30 and TRBJ2-7): SQTIHQWPATLVQPVGSPLSLECTVEGTSNPNLYWYRQAAGRGLQLLFYSVGIGQISSEVPQNLSASRPQDRQFILSSKKLLLSDSGFYLCAWSSLAGAEIYEQYFGPGTRLTVT.

Only a few counts were recorded for this clonotype. The V call is TRBV6-1, the J call TRBJ1-2, with no clear D. This CDR3 comprises 17 residues. The V gene lost 2 bases and the J gene lost 2 bases, with 18 bases spanning the gap. Germline V gives CDR1 MNHNS, CDR2 SASEGT. For the CDR3, the DNA is TGTGCCAGCAGTGAATTTCCCCCGACGCAGGCCAACTATGGCTACACCTTC. Its protein is CASSEFPPTQANYGYTF.

This clonotype showed up just a few times. The CDR3 sequence: CSADPGLAGEAEQYF. In DNA, the CDR3 is TGCAGTGCTGACCCCGGACTAGCGGGTGAGGCCGAGCAGTACTTC. The gene calls are TRBV20-1 and TRBJ2-7; 11 bases map to TRBD2. The CDR3 contains 15 residues. V shed 5 bases and J 6 bases; nucleotides not matched to a gene: 12. Looked up from germline, CDR1 is DFQATT and CDR2 is SNEGSKA (reference sequence).

This clonotype has ten or more counts. The chain recombines TRBV24-1 with TRBJ2-3; 8 nucleotides align to TRBD2. In germline, CDR1 is KGHDR, CDR2 SFDVKD. This CDR3 has 14 residues. V shed 7 bases and J 2 bases; nucleotides not matched to a gene: 4. Written as DNA, the CDR3 is TGTGCCACCAGGGAAGCGGGAGCCACAGATACGCAGTATTTT. The encoded protein is CATREAGATDTQYF.

This clonotype was recorded a few times. This chain joins TRBV6-1 and TRBJ2-7; the D gene is possibly TRBD2 (6 bases). Germline CDR1 MNHNS, CDR2 SASEGT. V lost 4 bases and J lost 0, with 13 bases in between. The CDR3 spans 15 residues. As DNA, the CDR3 is TGTGCCAGCAGTGTCCGGGACTGGAGCTCCTACGAGCAGTACTTC. Translating gives CASSVRDWSSYEQYF.

This clonotype came up a few times. The chain is built from TRBV28 and TRBJ1-6, with D unclear. The CDR3 is 15 residues long. The ends were cut back, 10 bases at V and 0 bases at J, with 13 bases in the middle. Per the germline V gene, CDR1 is MDHEN and CDR2 is SYDVKM. The CDR3 region has the DNA TGTGCCACCCTTTTTTCGGGCTCCTATAATTCACCCCTCCACTTT. Its protein product is CATLFSGSYNSPLHF.